The rows below give T cell receptor beta chains drawn from one sample of a study of beta chain features in type 1 diabetes. Sequenced by immunoSEQ multiplex PCR; TCRdb stores in-frame clones only, minus some. The sample has 160,000 or so clones; 6.5% to 10% are singletons. The source material was central memory CD4+ T cells from blood. These receptors came from a woman aged 18-30 years with type 1 diabetes. Both conserved end residues are part of each CDR3. D genes are given only for firm matches. Not all rows give a size; the values are once, few, many and, for expanded clones, a class.

clone size	D gene	V gene	J gene	CDR3 length	CDR3 protein	CDR3 DNA
NA	NA	TRBV4-3	TRBJ2-1	13	CASSQGHSDEQFF	TGCGCCAGCAGTCAAGGCCATAGTGATGAGCAGTTCTTC
few	NA	TRBV10-3	TRBJ2-2	14	CAIRGQGGTGELFF	TGTGCCATCAGAGGACAGGGAGGGACCGGGGAGCTGTTTTTT
NA	NA	TRBV28	TRBJ1-3	16	CASSRQDGWTGNTIYF	TGTGCCAGCAGCCGACAGGATGGGTGGACTGGAAACACCATATATTTT
NA	NA	TRBV7-3	TRBJ2-7	16	CASSLALRDSKYEQYF	TGTGCCAGCAGCTTAGCGCTGCGGGATTCAAAATACGAGCAGTACTTC
NA	NA	TRBV6-6	TRBJ1-5	13	CASSAPTGEPQHF	TGTGCCAGCAGTGCACCGACAGGAGAGCCCCAGCATTTT
few	NA	TRBV6-5	TRBJ2-7	13	CASSYPPVYEQYF	TGTGCCAGCAGTTACCCCCCAGTCTACGAGCAGTACTTC
NA	NA	TRBV6-6	TRBJ2-5	11	CASTRGETQYF	TGTGCCAGCACCCGCGGGGAGACCCAGTACTTC
few	NA	TRBV11-3	TRBJ1-6	14	CASSLGTAHSPLHF	TGTGCCAGCAGCTTAGGGACAGCCCATTCACCCCTCCACTTT
NA	NA	TRBV28	TRBJ2-6	17	CASSLASLGSGANVLTF	TGTGCCAGCAGTTTAGCGTCCCTCGGCTCTGGGGCCAACGTCCTGACTTTC
NA	NA	TRBV29-1	TRBJ2-3	12	CSASEPGLKRYF	TGCAGCGCCTCCGAACCGGGACTCAAACGGTATTTT
NA	TRBD1	TRBV5-8	TRBJ1-5	15	CASSSGTDSNQPQHF	TGTGCCAGCAGCTCGGGGACAGATAGCAATCAGCCCCAGCATTTT
NA	NA	TRBV7-2	TRBJ2-7	14	CASSFRDTSYEQYF	TGTGCCAGCAGCTTCCGGGACACCTCCTACGAGCAGTACTTC
few	NA	TRBV5-1	TRBJ2-2	13	CASSWHSTGELFF	TGCGCCAGCAGCTGGCACAGCACCGGGGAGCTGTTTTTT
few	NA	TRBV2	TRBJ2-7	14	CASSAGTSSYEQYF	TGTGCCAGCAGTGCCGGGACAAGCTCCTACGAGCAGTACTTC
few	NA	TRBV29-1	TRBJ1-2	11	CSVSLEGGYTF	TGCAGCGTTAGCCTGGAGGGTGGCTACACCTTC
NA	TRBD1	TRBV7-9	TRBJ2-1	14	CASSLGGQDNEQFF	TGTGCCAGCAGCTTAGGGGGACAGGATAATGAGCAGTTCTTC
many	NA	TRBV15	TRBJ2-5	14	CATSRSGFQETQYF	TGTGCCACCAGCAGGTCAGGGTTCCAAGAGACCCAGTACTTC
NA	TRBD2	TRBV6-8	TRBJ2-6	21	CASSFQPGLGNCTSGANVLTF	TGTGCCAGCAGTTTCCAACCGGGACTAGGAAACTGCACTTCTGGGGCCAACGTCCTGACTTTC
few	NA	TRBV18	TRBJ2-7	11	CASSASYEQYF	TGTGCCAGCTCGGCCTCCTACGAGCAGTACTTC
few	TRBD2	TRBV28	TRBJ2-1	15	CASSLWGLGGNEQFF	TGTGCCAGCAGTTTATGGGGACTAGGGGGCAATGAGCAGTTCTTC
few	NA	TRBV28	TRBJ1-1	15	CASTLGGDLNTEAFF	TGTGCCAGCACCCTTGGGGGGGACCTGAACACTGAAGCTTTCTTT
few	NA	TRBV4-3	TRBJ1-1	15	CASSQERGTRTEAFF	TGCGCCAGCAGCCAAGAAAGGGGAACGAGAACTGAAGCTTTCTTT
few	TRBD1	TRBV4-1	TRBJ2-7	17	CASSLGQGTVFSYEQYF	TGCGCCAGCAGCCTAGGCCAGGGGACAGTATTCTCCTACGAGCAGTACTTC
NA	NA	TRBV14	TRBJ2-2	17	CASSRQVGSVLAGELFF	TGTGCCAGCAGCCGCCAAGTCGGTAGCGTTCTGGCCGGGGAGCTGTTTTTT
NA	NA	TRBV4-3	TRBJ2-2	16	CASSHPPGAGTGELFF	TGCGCCAGCAGCCACCCCCCCGGGGCGGGGACCGGGGAGCTGTTTTTT
few	NA	TRBV7-2	TRBJ2-5	11	CASSRQETQYF	TGTGCCAGCAGTCGTCAAGAGACCCAGTACTTC
few	TRBD1	TRBV28	TRBJ1-5	15	CASSYNRGGNQPQHF	TGTGCCAGCAGTTATAACAGGGGAGGCAATCAGCCCCAGCATTTT
NA	TRBD2	TRBV10-3	TRBJ2-3	14	CAISESTGTRNQYF	TGTGCCATCAGTGAGTCGACGGGGACTAGGAATCAGTATTTT
few	NA	TRBV4-1	TRBJ2-2	14	CASSQPAGTGELFF	TGTGCCAGCAGCCAACCTGCGGGCACCGGGGAGCTGTTTTTT
few	NA	TRBV5-8	TRBJ1-1	15	CASSWGTGVNTEAFF	TGTGCCAGCAGCTGGGGGACTGGAGTGAACACTGAAGCTTTCTTT
NA	TRBD2	TRBV18	TRBJ2-7	13	CASSPSRGDEQYF	TGTGCCAGCTCACCTAGCCGGGGGGACGAGCAGTACTTC
NA	NA	TRBV21-1	TRBJ2-4	16	CASSKVSESNKNIQYF	TGTGCCAGCAGCAAAGTATCGGAGAGCAACAAAAACATTCAGTACTTC
NA	TRBD2	TRBV27	TRBJ2-1	17	CASKKTAATSGTYEQFF	TGTGCCAGCAAAAAGACAGCCGCGACTAGCGGGACCTATGAGCAGTTCTTC
NA	TRBD2	TRBV4-3	TRBJ2-1	17	CASSRGTSGGANNEQFF	TGCGCCAGCAGCCGCGGGACTAGCGGGGGGGCAAACAATGAGCAGTTCTTC
NA	TRBD1	TRBV2	TRBJ2-7	14	CASKRMDRAYEQYF	TGTGCCAGTAAACGGATGGACAGGGCCTACGAGCAGTACTTC
NA	NA	TRBV21-1	TRBJ2-5	13	CASSGRDRETQYF	TGTGCCAGCAGCGGACGCGACAGGGAGACCCAGTACTTC
few	NA	TRBV7-3	TRBJ1-2	16	CASSPFIAGGSHGYTF	TGTGCCAGCAGCCCGTTCATAGCGGGGGGCTCCCATGGCTACACCTTC
few	TRBD2	TRBV5-6	TRBJ2-3	16	CASAAVASGYTDTQYF	TGTGCCAGCGCCGCCGTAGCTAGCGGGTACACAGATACGCAGTATTTT
NA	NA	TRBV7-6	TRBJ1-4	13	CASSSVSGEKLFF	TGTGCCAGCAGCTCTGTTAGCGGAGAAAAACTGTTTTTT
few	TRBD2	TRBV11-3	TRBJ2-5	15	CASSGAGGRGGTQYF	TGTGCCAGCAGCGGAGCGGGAGGGAGGGGGGGGACCCAGTACTTC
NA	NA	TRBV28	TRBJ1-1	14	CASSFPQGANEAFF	TGTGCCAGCAGTTTCCCCCAAGGAGCAAATGAAGCTTTCTTT
NA	NA	TRBV11-3	TRBJ2-1	15	CASSTRTSGAGEQFF	TGTGCCAGCAGCACGCGCACCTCAGGGGCAGGTGAGCAGTTCTTC
few	NA	TRBV7-2	TRBJ2-5	14	CASSLAEVRETQYF	TGTGCCAGCAGCTTAGCTGAGGTCCGGGAGACCCAGTACTTC
NA	NA	TRBV5-5	TRBJ1-6	16	CASSPSNRRRDSPLHF	TGTGCCAGCAGCCCAAGCAACAGGCGGAGAGATTCACCCCTCCACTTT
NA	NA	TRBV2	TRBJ1-2	15	CASSEGATVDRGYTF	TGTGCCAGCAGTGAAGGAGCGACAGTGGACCGCGGCTACACCTTC
few	NA	TRBV18	TRBJ1-2	13	CASSPDSPYGYTF	TGTGCCAGCTCACCCGACAGTCCCTATGGCTACACCTTC
few	TRBD1	TRBV6-5	TRBJ2-7	15	CASRTLTGGLDEQYF	TGTGCCAGCAGGACCTTGACAGGGGGCCTGGACGAGCAGTACTTC
few	NA	TRBV21-1	TRBJ2-3	16	CASSTFGTGDPDTQYF	TGTGCCAGCAGCACCTTCGGGACAGGGGATCCAGATACGCAGTATTTT
few	NA	TRBV5-1	TRBJ1-4	16	CASSLGRGTTNEKLFF	TGCGCCAGCAGCCTCGGTCGAGGCACAACTAATGAAAAACTGTTTTTT
NA	NA	TRBV4-3	TRBJ2-5	15	CASSQAGLREETQYF	TGCGCCAGCAGCCAAGCAGGGTTAAGGGAAGAGACCCAGTACTTC
NA	NA	TRBV18	TRBJ1-6	15	CASSPYTPRDSPLHF	TGTGCCAGCTCACCTTATACCCCGAGGGATTCACCCCTCCACTTT
few	NA	TRBV6-1	TRBJ2-3	14	CASRSAMGTDTQYF	TGTGCCAGCAGATCTGCGATGGGCACAGATACGCAGTATTTT